This entry is about one T cell receptor beta chain. No antigen is known for it. Every immunoSEQ plate was one replicate of a subset's evenly spread DNA. As processed by the authors: With immunoSEQ giving junction-only sequences and no quality scores, filtering differed. Sequenced by immunoSEQ multiplex PCR; TCRdb stores in-frame clones only, minus some. The V and J calls and the clone size are those of that table, but D and trimming were determined from the DNA. The table has 2 million to 2.5 million clones, roughly 93% seen once; the top ten hold around 0.4%. This entry is derived from a study of shared clonotypes between healthy human individuals. Overall study results and limits: The expectation was that sequencing depth would affect clonotype sharing among donors.

Trimming took 6 bases from V and 7 from J; bases not matched to a gene: 9. Germline CDR1 and CDR2: MNHEY and SVGAGI. The CDR3 is made up of 13 amino acids. The chain employs TRBV6-5 and TRBJ2-7; 7 bases are a match to TRBD1. The clonotype comes from a man aged 18 to 29 in good health. Some clones in this sample may be carry-over from other donors' samples. Material for sequencing was naive CD4+ T cells from PBMCs. As to subset: CD45RA+ positively selected. For the CDR3, the DNA is TGTGCCAGCAGGACAAACAGCAGGGGGGAGCAGTACTTC. Translation gives CASRTNSRGEQYF.